What follows is one T cell receptor (beta chain) and its context. Its antigen is not known. Trimming cost V 4 bases and J 2 bases, with 7 bases left between them. This CDR3 region has 12 residues. Germline-derived CDR1 and CDR2 are SGHDT and YYEEEE. The data were taken from a study of response to subunit inactivated influenza vaccine. Study-level findings and limits: The authors offered the suggestion that each seasonal influenza vaccination recruits few new T cells.

From the RT-PCR reads, TCRdb called clonotypes with MiXCR, one entry per CDR3 protein. The sample comprises about 700,000 distinct CDR3 sequences, roughly 14% of which are singletons, and around a tenth rests with the top ten. This rearrangement joins TRBV5-6 to TRBJ2-7; no clear D. This TCR derives from a man aged 50 to 59 who received an inactivated influenza vaccine. The sequencing here drew on PBMCs from blood, taken 12 days after vaccination. CDR3 bases: TGTGCCAGCAGCAAGCCGACCTACGAGCAGTACTTC. Translation: CASSKPTYEQYF.